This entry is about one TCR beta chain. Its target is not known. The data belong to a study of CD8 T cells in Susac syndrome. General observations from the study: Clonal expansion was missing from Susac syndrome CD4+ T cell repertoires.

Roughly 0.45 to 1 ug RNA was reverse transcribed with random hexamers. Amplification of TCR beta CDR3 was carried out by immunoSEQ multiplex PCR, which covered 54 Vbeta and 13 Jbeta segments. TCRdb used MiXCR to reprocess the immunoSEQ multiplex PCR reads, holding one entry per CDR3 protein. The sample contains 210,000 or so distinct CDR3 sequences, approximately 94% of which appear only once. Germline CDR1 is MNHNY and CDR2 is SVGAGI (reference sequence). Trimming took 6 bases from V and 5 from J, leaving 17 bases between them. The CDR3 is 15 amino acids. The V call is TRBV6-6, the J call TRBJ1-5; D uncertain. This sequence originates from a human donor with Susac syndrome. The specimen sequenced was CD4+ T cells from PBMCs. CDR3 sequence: CASRSQVVYDQPQHF. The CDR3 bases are TGTGCCAGCAGATCGCAGGTTGTGTACGATCAGCCCCAGCATTTT.